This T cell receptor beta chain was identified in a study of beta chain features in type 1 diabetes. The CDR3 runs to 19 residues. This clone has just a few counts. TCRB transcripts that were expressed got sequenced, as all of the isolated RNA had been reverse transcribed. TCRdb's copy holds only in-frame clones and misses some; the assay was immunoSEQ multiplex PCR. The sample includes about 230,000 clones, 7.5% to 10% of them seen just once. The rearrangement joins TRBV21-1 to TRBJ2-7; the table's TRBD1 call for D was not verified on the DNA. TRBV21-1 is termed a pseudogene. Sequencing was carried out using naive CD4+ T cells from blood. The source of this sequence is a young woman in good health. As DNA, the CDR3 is TGTGCCAGCAGCACACATGACAGGGCCGGCGTTGGAGTCTTCTACGAGCAGTACTTC. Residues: CASSTHDRAGVGVFYEQYF.